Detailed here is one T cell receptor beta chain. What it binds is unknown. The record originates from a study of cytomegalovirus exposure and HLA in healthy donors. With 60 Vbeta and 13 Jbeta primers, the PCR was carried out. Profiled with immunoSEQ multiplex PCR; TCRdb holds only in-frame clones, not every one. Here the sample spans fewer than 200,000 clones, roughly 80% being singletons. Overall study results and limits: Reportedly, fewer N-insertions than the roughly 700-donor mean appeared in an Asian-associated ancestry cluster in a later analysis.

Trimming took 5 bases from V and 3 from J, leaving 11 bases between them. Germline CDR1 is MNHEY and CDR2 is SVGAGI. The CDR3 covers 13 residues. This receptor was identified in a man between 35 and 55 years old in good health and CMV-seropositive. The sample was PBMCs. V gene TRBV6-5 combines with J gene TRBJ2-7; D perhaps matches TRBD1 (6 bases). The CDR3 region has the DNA TGTGCCAGCAGTCCACTGACAGGCTACGAGCAGTACTTC. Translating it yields CASSPLTGYEQYF.